Following are 26 T cell receptor beta chains from one sample sequenced in a study of blood T cell repertoires in COVID-19. TCRdb's copy holds only in-frame clones and misses some; the assay was immunoSEQ multiplex PCR. The sample consists of fewer than 200,000 clones, 84% of them appearing once. The sample consisted of PBMCs or T cells enriched from blood (not recorded which). These receptors all come from a man aged 45-60 years who had recovered from COVID-19.

The chain uses TRBV5-4 and TRBJ2-2; 8 nucleotides agree with TRBD1. Trimming took 4 bases from V and 3 from J; bases not matched to a gene: 5. This CDR3 is 15 amino acids long. Germline V gives CDR1 SGHNT, CDR2 YYREEE (reference sequence). In DNA form, the CDR3 reads TGTGCCAGCAGCCACCGGGACAGGTACACCGGGGAGCTGTTTTTT. This codes for CASSHRDRYTGELFF.

The chain is built from TRBV19 and TRBJ2-7; weak D call: TRBD1 (5 bases). The germline V and J ends were trimmed by 5 bases and 5 bases, with 22 bases remaining between them. Per germline, CDR1 LNHDA and CDR2 SQIVND (reference sequence). The CDR3 spans 16 residues. The CDR3 bases are TGTGCCAGTAGTCTAATCCCAGGGAAAGGACGCCACGAGCAGTACTTC. It codes for CASSLIPGKGRHEQYF.

The genes are TRBV10-3 and TRBJ1-1; 9 bases match TRBD1. Germline CDR1 is ENHRY and CDR2 is SYGVKD. This CDR3 contains 14 residues. The V segment lost 11 bases and the J segment 4 bases; nucleotides outside the gene matches: 11. The chain's CDR3 is CASGQGMWGTEAFF. In DNA form, the CDR3 reads TGTGCCTCCGGACAGGGGATGTGGGGCACTGAAGCTTTCTTT.

The chain combines TRBV5-1 with TRBJ2-5; 7 bases agree with TRBD2. In germline, CDR1 is SGHRS, CDR2 YFSETQ. CDR3 length: 15 residues. The ends lost 2 bases at V and 6 bases at J; junction bases unmatched: 10. The CDR3 nucleotides read TGCGCCAGCAGCTTACGGGGGGAGCCCCCGAAGACCCAGTACTTC. Translation gives CASSLRGEPPKTQYF.

The chain uses TRBV5-4 and TRBJ1-1; D might be TRBD1 (6 bases). Looked up from germline, CDR1 is SGHNT and CDR2 is YYREEE (reference sequence). The CDR3 extends over 15 amino acids. V lost 1 base and J lost 5, with 15 bases in between. The CDR3 nucleotides read TGTGCCAGCAGCTTGATGGACAGTCCGGGGACTGAAGCTTTCTTT. It yields the protein CASSLMDSPGTEAFF.

The rearrangement joins TRBV11-3 to TRBJ2-5, with a possible D match to TRBD1 (6 bases). The V end was cut by 6 bases, the J end by 5 bases, with 16 bases between. CDR1 SGHNT and CDR2 YENEEA come from the germline V gene. The CDR3 contains 14 residues. The DNA of the CDR3 is TGTGCCAGCAGAAAACAGGGTTTCGGGGAGACCCAGTACTTC. Its translation is CASRKQGFGETQYF.

In its sample, this clone was seen a few times. The chain combines TRBV7-2 with TRBJ1-6; D unclear. Germline CDR1 SGHTA, CDR2 FQGNSA. The CDR3 is 13 residues long. Trimming took off 2 bases at V and 10 bases at J, with 9 bases between the two ends. The CDR3 spells CASSLSDISPLHF. CDR3 sequence (DNA): TGTGCCAGCAGCTTAAGTGACATATCACCCCTCCACTTT.

This clone came up once. The chain has TRBV10-1 and TRBJ1-6; TRBD1 matches at 8 bases. Germline CDR1 and CDR2: WNHNN and SYGVQD (reference sequence). The CDR3 totals 17 residues. J gave up 1 base and V 5 bases, and 7 bases lay outside the gene matches. The CDR3 here is CASSCTGGGSYNSPLHF. CDR3 in DNA: TGCGCCAGCAGTTGCACAGGGGGTGGGTCCTATAATTCACCCCTCCACTTT.

This sequence joins TRBV9 and TRBJ2-3; weak D call: TRBD2 (5 bases). Germline V gene data show CDR1 as SGDLS and CDR2 as YYNGEE. V lost 3 bases, J lost 9 bases, and 11 bases lay in between. This CDR3 spans 12 amino acids. CDR3 protein: CASSAGSSTQYF. CDR3 coding DNA: TGTGCCAGCAGCGCGGGGAGCTCAACGCAGTATTTT.

V is TRBV6-4 and J is TRBJ2-7, with a tentative D call TRBD2 (7 bases). The ends were cut back, 0 bases at V and 0 bases at J, with 12 bases in the middle. The CDR3 loop spans 16 amino acids. Germline CDR1 is MRHNA and CDR2 is SNTAGT. Here the CDR3 reads CASSDSGRGPSYEQYF. The DNA for the CDR3 is TGTGCCAGCAGTGACTCAGGGCGGGGGCCCTCCTACGAGCAGTACTTC.

This chain links TRBV5-4 with TRBJ2-3, with TRBD1 identical over 7 bases. The CDR3 runs 15 residues. With V trimmed by 4 bases and J by 2 bases, 7 bases remained unmatched. Germline CDR1 SGHNT, CDR2 YYREEE (reference sequence). The CDR3 protein is CASSGGQTTTDTQYF. The CDR3 DNA sequence: TGTGCCAGCAGCGGGGGACAGACTACCACAGATACGCAGTATTTT.

This clone was seen just once. V is TRBV3-1 (or the pseudogene TRBV3-2) and J is TRBJ2-5; D call uncertain. Between the trimmed V and J ends, which lost 2 bases and 7 bases, there was a span of 5 bases. This CDR3 is built from 11 residues. CDR1 and CDR2 (germline): LGHDT, YNNKEL (reference sequence). The CDR3 DNA is TGTGCCAGCAGCCAAATCGGGACCCAGTACTTC. Protein product: CASSQIGTQYF.

CDR3 protein: CASSLSGSNTGELFF. The CDR3 nucleotides are TGCGCCAGCAGCTTATCGGGTTCGAACACCGGGGAGCTGTTTTTT. The chain couples TRBV5-1 to TRBJ2-2; D unresolved. CDR1 and CDR2 from the germline V gene are SGHRS and YFSETQ. CDR3 length equals 15 residues. The V and J ends lost 2 bases and 0 bases respectively, with 8 bases between them.

The table lists this clone with a few counts. J is TRBJ1-5 and V is TRBV3-1 (or the pseudogene TRBV3-2); D is possibly TRBD1 (6 bases). V lost 3 bases and J 5 bases, leaving 11 bases between the germline ends. The CDR3 covers 14 residues. CDR1 is LGHDT and CDR2 is YNNKEL in the germline V gene (reference sequence). CDR3 protein: CASSHFGGDQPQHF. The CDR3 nucleotides read TGTGCCAGCAGCCACTTTGGGGGCGATCAGCCCCAGCATTTT.

V usage is TRBV5-1 and J usage is TRBJ1-1; 9 bases match TRBD1. CDR3 size: 15 residues. J was trimmed by 2 bases and V by 5 bases; bases with no gene match: 7. Germline assignment: CDR1 SGHRS and CDR2 YFSETQ. The CDR3 nucleotides are TGCGCCAGCAGTGCCGACAGGGGGTTTAACACTGAAGCTTTCTTT. It encodes CASSADRGFNTEAFF.

The chain has TRBV4-1 and TRBJ2-3; tentatively, D is TRBD1 (5 bases). Trimming left V 0 bases short and J 4 bases short, with 17 bases between. The CDR3 contains 17 residues. Germline V gives CDR1 MGHRA, CDR2 YSYEKL. The CDR3 DNA reads as TGCGCCAGCAGCCAAGATAAAAATGGGCAGGGCCCAGATACGCAGTATTTT. Amino acids: CASSQDKNGQGPDTQYF.

CDR3 in amino acids: CSVPGRSDNEQFF. The DNA for the CDR3 is TGCAGCGTTCCAGGCCGCTCAGACAATGAGCAGTTCTTC. The chain recombines TRBV29-1 with TRBJ2-1; D gene ambiguous. Trimming removed 5 bases at V and 5 bases at J, with 13 bases between. The germline CDR1 and CDR2 sequences are SQVTM and ANQGSEA. This CDR3 has 13 residues.

The rearrangement links TRBV7-2 to TRBJ2-1; TRBD1 aligns across 9 bases. The CDR3 consists of 17 residues. The germline V gene has CDR1 SGHTA and CDR2 FQGNSA. V gave up 4 bases and J gave up 6 bases; unmatched junction bases: 13. The CDR3 protein is CASSSPTGTGPANEQFF. The CDR3 DNA sequence: TGTGCCAGCAGCTCCCCAACCGGGACAGGGCCAGCCAATGAGCAGTTCTTC.

The chain is built from TRBV25-1 and TRBJ1-6; no clear D gene. With 0 bases removed from V and 4 bases from J, the gap between germline ends came to 16 bases. Germline V gene sequence: CDR1 MGHDK, CDR2 SYGVNS. The CDR3 consists of 18 residues. CDR3 region: CASSEYRVSEIYNSPLHF. The CDR3 DNA reads as TGTGCCAGCAGTGAATATCGGGTCAGTGAAATATATAATTCACCCCTCCACTTT.

The chain uses TRBV7-9 and TRBJ1-4; D might be TRBD1 (6 bases). The CDR3 extends over 14 amino acids. Looked up from germline, CDR1 is SEHNR and CDR2 is FQNEAQ (reference sequence). The V and J ends lost 6 bases and 8 bases respectively, with 16 bases between them. The CDR3 DNA sequence: TGTGCCAGCAGTCTAGCGGGGGGCAGGGAAAAACTGTTTTTT. Protein: CASSLAGGREKLFF. The full variable domain, in which reference TRBV7-9 and TRBJ1-4 provide the parts outside the CDR3, is DTGVSQNPRHKITKRGQNVTFRCDPISEHNRLYWYRQTLGQGPEFLTYFQNEAQLEKSRLLSDRFSAERPKGSFSTLEIQRTEQGDSAMYLCASSLAGGREKLFFGSGTQLSVL.

The chain links TRBV10-2 to TRBJ1-1; possible D gene TRBD1, 5 bases. The germline V and J ends were trimmed by 4 bases and 4 bases, with 7 bases remaining between them. In germline, CDR1 is WSHSY, CDR2 SAAADI. The length of the CDR3 is 12 residues. The CDR3 loop reads CASSVGATEAFF. The CDR3 DNA follows: TGCGCCAGCAGTGTAGGGGCCACTGAAGCTTTCTTT.

This clone was counted once. This sequence joins TRBV6-2 or TRBV6-3 and TRBJ1-1, with 8 positions matching TRBD1. The CDR3 totals 18 residues. Trimming removed 5 bases from V and 6 bases from J; junction bases left unmatched: 20. The V gene's germline CDR1 is MNHEY and CDR2 SVGEGT. CDR3 in DNA: TGTGCCAGCAGTCTGCACCCCCCGGGGACAGGTGGTCTCCCTGAAGCTTTCTTT. It codes for CASSLHPPGTGGLPEAFF.

The chain carries TRBV7-2 and TRBJ1-6, with 7 bases fitting TRBD1. Germline V gene data show CDR1 as SGHTA and CDR2 as FQGNSA. J lost 5 bases, V lost 5 bases, and 12 bases had no gene match. The CDR3 is 17 amino acids. CDR3 nucleotide sequence: TGTGCCAGCAGCCGTACGAGGACAGGCACCAATAATTCACCCCTCCACTTT. This gives the protein CASSRTRTGTNNSPLHF.

The CDR3 spells CASSTKLAGAYLGELFF. In nucleotides, the CDR3 is TGTGCCAGTAGTACCAAACTAGCGGGGGCATACCTCGGGGAGCTGTTTTTT. This chain uses TRBV19 with TRBJ2-2; 11 bases align to TRBD2. The V gene's germline CDR1 is LNHDA and CDR2 SQIVND (reference sequence). The ends lost 4 bases at V and 7 bases at J; junction bases unmatched: 11. The CDR3 has 17 residues. The whole variable domain, filled in from reference TRBV19 and TRBJ2-2, reads DGGITQSPKYLFRKEGQNVTLSCEQNLNHDAMYWYRQDPGQGLRLIYYSQIVNDFQKGDIAEGYSVSREKKESFPLTVTSAQKNPTAFYLCASSTKLAGAYLGELFFGEGSRLTVL.

The genes are TRBV3-1 (or the pseudogene TRBV3-2) and TRBJ1-2, with 10 bases matching TRBD1. The CDR3 has 15 amino acids. Germline-derived CDR1 and CDR2 are LGHDT and YNNKEL (reference sequence). With V trimmed by 2 bases and J by 4 bases, 4 bases remained unmatched. CDR3 sequence reads: CASSQRDRGTYGYTF. In DNA, the CDR3 is TGTGCCAGCAGCCAAAGGGACAGGGGTACCTATGGCTACACCTTC.

The chain carries TRBV5-1 and TRBJ2-3; D unclear. Looked up from germline, CDR1 is SGHRS and CDR2 is YFSETQ. This CDR3 region has 13 residues. Trimming removed 4 bases at V and 4 bases at J, with 10 bases between. CDR3 sequence: CASSEERSDTQYF. CDR3 DNA sequence: TGCGCCAGCAGCGAAGAGAGATCAGATACGCAGTATTTT.